This T cell receptor (beta chain) was found in a study of blood T cell repertoires in COVID-19. As for the study in general: Samples came from the United States, Italy and Spain, spanning acute and convalescent COVID-19. The analysed material was cDNA or gDNA that came from T cells, B-cell-depleted T cells, or PBMCs.

The CDR3 length is 17 residues. Germline CDR1 MNHEY, CDR2 SMNVEV (reference sequence). The V end was cut by 5 bases, the J end by 5 bases, with 22 bases between. Per the authors' pipeline: Amplification from reference gene primers served as the basis for estimated nucleated cell counts. This table comes from immunoSEQ multiplex PCR, and its TCRdb copy is limited to in-frame clones, with some not included. V and J calls and clone size come straight from that table; D and trimming were deduced from the DNA. The table includes approximately 250,000 clones, roughly 84% detected once. V usage is TRBV27 and J usage is TRBJ1-5; a weak D match, TRBD1 (5 bases). The sequencing sample was made of peripheral blood. This TCR derives from a man aged 40-50 years with acute or convalescent COVID-19. The CDR3 nucleotides read TGTGCCAGCAGTCCCAAAACATCCAGGGTGATCGATCAGCCCCAGCATTTT. Residues: CASSPKTSRVIDQPQHF.